This TCR beta chain was identified during a study of blood T cell repertoires in COVID-19 (dated by TCRdb to 2018 to 2020). As for the study more broadly: The collaborator samples originated in the United States, Italy and Spain and spanned the acute and convalescent phases of COVID-19. Samples were obtained from the ongoing ImmuneRACE study (first 160 participants) and from about 1,300 subjects provided by 6 global collaborators. The prospective study material was composed of cDNA or gDNA derived from T cells, B-cell-depleted T cells, or PBMCs. Sample metadata almost always included a de-identified subject ID, COVID-19 status, age in years and sex. Subjects who had been exposed to COVID-19, were actively infected with it, or had recovered from it provided the deeply sampled blood TCRbeta repertoires that made up the dataset. A freely available public database, intended as a resource for researchers studying the immune response to SARS-CoV-2, is where the repertoires were released. HLA class I and class II types, where available, came from metadata supplied by the sample provider rather than from assay-based typing.

Collaborating institutions collected whole blood in K2EDTA tubes following their own protocols. For TCRbeta analysis, collaborators shipped samples as frozen whole blood, isolated PBMCs, or DNA extracted from either of those sample types. As for this clone: Its antigen is unknown. One base away there is no much larger clone; base qualities are not given.

The CDR3 has 20 amino acids, counting the end cysteine and phenylalanine. Of all the DNA, just the CDR3 is kept, 60 bases in frame from base 1. Based on the germline V gene, the CDR1 and CDR2 sequences are SGHRS and YFSETQ. V was cut back by 4 bases and J by 3 bases, leaving a gap of 29 bases between them. The immunoSEQ Assay, a bias-controlled multiplex PCR, was used to amplify TCRbeta CDR3 regions from genomic DNA. On the authors' methods: The number of nucleated cells in each sample was estimated from the amplification of reference gene primers within the assay. To quantify the absolute abundance of each unique TCRbeta CDR3 rearrangement, sequence reads were collapsed and filtered. For each sample, productive Simpson clonality was calculated as the square root of Simpson's diversity index across productive rearrangements. Drawn from immuneACCESS, this table holds only the in-frame rearrangements with V and J called that TCRdb kept. Clones are partly lost; checked studies trace under half to an unresolved V gene and leave the rest unexplained. That table gives V, J and clone size, and the DNA gave D and trimming. The sample table holds about 200,000 clones, of which 86% were seen once. Clones ranked in the top ten supply approximately 0.75% of the sample.

What the study reported, not specific to this receptor: The amount of clinical and demographic metadata varied by source and participant and was provided uncurated.

Sequenced input: peripheral blood. The V and J segments used are TRBV5-1 and TRBJ1-3; a weak D assignment points to TRBD1 (6 bases agree). The sequence derives from a woman between 65 and 79 years old with acute or convalescent COVID-19. The CDR3 sequence is CASSPASGQGSGVGGNTIYF. The DNA sequence is TGCGCCAGCAGCCCGGCCTCGGGACAAGGGTCCGGGGTAGGTGGAAACACCATATATTTT.